Shown below are 18 T cell receptor beta chains from a single sample sequenced in a study of blood T cell repertoires in COVID-19. The assay was immunoSEQ multiplex PCR, and TCRdb's table has in-frame clones only and misses some. The data hold 40,000 to 50,000 clones, with about 82% observed a single time. The sample was peripheral blood. The receptors come from a woman aged 55-70 years with acute or convalescent COVID-19.

This chain connects TRBV5-1 to TRBJ1-4, with 7 bases that match TRBD1. Trimming cost V 4 bases and J 0 bases; bases outside gene matches: 6. This CDR3 has 16 residues. Germline CDR1 SGHRS, CDR2 YFSETQ. CDR3 in amino acids: CASSQSGTATNEKLFF. Here the CDR3 DNA reads TGCGCCAGCAGCCAATCCGGGACAGCAACTAATGAAAAACTGTTTTTT. Full variable domain (missing parts from reference TRBV5-1 and TRBJ1-4): KAGVTQTPRYLIKTRGQQVTLSCSPISGHRSVSWYQQTPGQGLQFLFEYFSETQRNKGNFPGRFSGRQFSNSRSEMNVSTLELGDSALYLCASSQSGTATNEKLFFGSGTQLSVL.

Within the sample, this clone is medium-sized (0.01 to 0.1%). This chain uses TRBV19 with TRBJ1-3; D is unclear. CDR3 length: 13 amino acids. Trimming removed 4 bases from V and 2 bases from J, with 6 bases in between. Germline V CDR1 and CDR2: LNHDA, SQIVND (reference sequence). CDR3 coding DNA: TGTGCCAGTAGTAGTGCGACTGGAAACACCATATATTTT. It yields the protein CASSSATGNTIYF. The whole variable domain, filled in from reference TRBV19 and TRBJ1-3, reads DGGITQSPKYLFRKEGQNVTLSCEQNLNHDAMYWYRQDPGQGLRLIYYSQIVNDFQKGDIAEGYSVSREKKESFPLTVTSAQKNPTAFYLCASSSATGNTIYFGEGSWLTVV.

The genes are TRBV19 and TRBJ1-6; 7 positions match TRBD1. J was trimmed by 14 bases and V by 4 bases; bases with no gene match: 11. Germline-derived CDR1 and CDR2 are LNHDA and SQIVND (reference sequence). The CDR3 has 14 residues. The CDR3 bases are TGTGCCAGTAGTACCGGGACAGAAATCGTGTCCCTCCACTTT. This translates into CASSTGTEIVSLHF. Using reference TRBV19 and TRBJ1-6 for the parts outside the CDR3, the full variable domain is DGGITQSPKYLFRKEGQNVTLSCEQNLNHDAMYWYRQDPGQGLRLIYYSQIVNDFQKGDIAEGYSVSREKKESFPLTVTSAQKNPTAFYLCASSTGTEIVSLHFGNGTRLTVT.

The J gene is TRBJ1-2, the V gene TRBV9; D might be TRBD1 (5 bases). The germline V and J ends were trimmed by 7 bases and 1 base, with 23 bases remaining between them. The CDR3 is made up of 17 amino acids. Looked up from germline, CDR1 is SGDLS and CDR2 is YYNGEE. In DNA, the CDR3 is TGTGCCAGCGCCACAGGACCATCAGGGTTTATTAACTATGGCTACACCTTC. This encodes CASATGPSGFINYGYTF.

This chain uses TRBV7-2 with TRBJ2-3, with TRBD2 identical over 12 bases. Looked up from germline, CDR1 is SGHTA and CDR2 is FQGNSA. The CDR3 runs 15 residues. The trim removed 5 bases at V and 6 bases at J, leaving 6 bases unmatched. DNA for the CDR3: TGTGCCAGCAGCCCTAGCGGGGGGGCGAGGGATACGCAGTATTTT. It codes for CASSPSGGARDTQYF.

The rearrangement joins TRBV30 to TRBJ1-4, with TRBD1 identical over 9 bases. The CDR3 covers 14 residues. Germline CDR1 and CDR2: GTSNPN and SVGIG (reference sequence). The J segment lost 8 bases and the V segment lost 0 bases, leaving 4 bases of the junction unmatched. The CDR3 sequence: CAWSVLGTGEKLFF. CDR3 sequence (DNA): TGTGCCTGGAGTGTACTCGGGACAGGGGAAAAACTGTTTTTT.

This clone was seen more than once but under ten times. The V call is TRBV7-3, the J call TRBJ2-3; no definite D call. CDR3 length equals 13 residues. V was cut by 5 bases and J by 14 bases, with 20 bases left in between. Germline loops: CDR1 SGHTA, CDR2 FQGTGA. The CDR3, as DNA: TGTGCCAGCAGCCCCGCCCCCCTGGCTCTGTGGTATTTT. As protein: CASSPAPLALWYF. The whole variable domain, filled in from reference TRBV7-3 and TRBJ2-3, reads GAGVSQTPSNKVTEKGKYVELRCDPISGHTALYWYRQSLGQGPEFLIYFQGTGAADDSGLPNDRFFAVRPEGSVSTLKIQRTERGDSAVYLCASSPAPLALWYFGPGTRLTVL.

The V call is TRBV3-1 (or the pseudogene TRBV3-2), the J call TRBJ1-4; D call uncertain. The CDR3 runs to 15 residues. CDR1 is LGHDT, CDR2 YNNKEL, per germline (reference sequence). V lost 1 base and J lost 8, with 14 bases in between. The CDR3 here is CASSQGTGENEKLFF. The CDR3 coding sequence is TGTGCCAGCAGCCAAGGTACCGGAGAAAACGAAAAACTGTTTTTT.

The chain recombines TRBV5-1 with TRBJ1-1; D is perhaps TRBD1 (6 bases). The length of the CDR3 is 14 residues. Trimming removed 4 bases at V and 7 bases at J, with 17 bases between. Per germline, CDR1 SGHRS and CDR2 YFSETQ. The CDR3 is CASSSGTKVYEAFF. CDR3 DNA sequence: TGCGCCAGCAGCAGCGGGACAAAGGTGTATGAAGCTTTCTTT.

The J gene is TRBJ1-5, the V gene TRBV28; 9 positions agree with TRBD1. V was clipped by 6 bases and J by 1 base; unmatched bases: 4. CDR3 size: 15 residues. Germline CDR1 and CDR2: MDHEN and SYDVKM. CDR3 region: CASRLQGASNQPQHF. The CDR3 DNA reads TGTGCCAGCAGATTACAGGGGGCGAGCAATCAGCCCCAGCATTTT.

The rearrangement uses TRBV24-1 and TRBJ2-2; no reliable D call. V was pared by 4 bases and J by 1 base, with 12 bases between. This CDR3 spans 16 amino acids. The V gene's germline CDR1 is KGHDR and CDR2 SFDVKD. The CDR3 sequence: CATSDPVAGNTGELFF. CDR3 DNA: TGTGCCACCAGTGACCCCGTGGCAGGGAACACCGGGGAGCTGTTTTTT.

The chain links TRBV18 to TRBJ2-5; the match to TRBD1 covers 8 bases. There are 13 residues in the CDR3. Trimming removed 2 bases from V and 5 bases from J; junction bases left unmatched: 1. Germline V gene lookup returns CDR1 KGHSH and CDR2 LQKENI. DNA of the CDR3: TGTGCCAGCTCACCAACAGGGGGGGAGACCCAGTACTTC. Translation: CASSPTGGETQYF.

This rearrangement joins TRBV28 to TRBJ2-7; 9 nucleotides match TRBD1. The CDR3 runs 16 residues. Germline lookup yields CDR1 MDHEN and CDR2 SYDVKM. Germline trimming cut 8 bases from V and 2 bases from J; bases unmatched to any gene: 13. In DNA, the CDR3 is TGTGCCAGCCAGTCCCGGGACAGGGTAGGGGCCTACGAGCAGTACTTC. It codes for CASQSRDRVGAYEQYF. The whole variable domain, filled in from reference TRBV28 and TRBJ2-7, reads DVKVTQSSRYLVKRTGEKVFLECVQDMDHENMFWYRQDPGLGLRLIYFSYDVKMKEKGDIPEGYSVSREKKERFSLILESASTNQTSMYLCASQSRDRVGAYEQYFGPGTRLTVT.

The rearrangement uses TRBV6-5 and TRBJ2-7, with 9 nucleotides matching TRBD1. The length of the CDR3 is 13 residues. Germline-derived CDR1 and CDR2 are MNHEY and SVGAGI. V trimming: 1 base; J trimming: 6 bases; junction bases outside the gene matches: 1. The CDR3 sequence: CASSYLDRGEQYF. As DNA, the CDR3 is TGTGCCAGCAGTTACTTGGACAGGGGCGAGCAGTACTTC.

This chain connects TRBV2 to TRBJ2-7; 8 bases are a match to TRBD1. The V segment lost 5 bases and the J segment 6 bases; nucleotides outside the gene matches: 12. CDR1 SNHLY and CDR2 FYNNEI come from the germline V gene. This CDR3 spans 15 amino acids. The CDR3 region has the DNA TGTGCCAGCAGTCCTGGACAGGGATGGACACGCGAGCAGTACTTC. Residues: CASSPGQGWTREQYF. Complete variable domain (other parts from reference TRBV2 and TRBJ2-7): EPEVTQTPSHQVTQMGQEVILRCVPISNHLYFYWYRQILGQKVEFLVSFYNNEISEKSEIFDDQFSVERPDGSNFTLKIRSTKLEDSAMYFCASSPGQGWTREQYFGPGTRLTVT.

This chain joins TRBV19 and TRBJ2-5; TRBD2 aligns across 9 bases. The junction had 11 bases not matched to a gene; V was cut back by 4 bases and J by 2 bases. Germline assignment: CDR1 LNHDA and CDR2 SQIVND (reference sequence). The CDR3 contains 17 residues. The CDR3 nucleotides read TGTGCCAGTAGTACCCTCCGGAGCCTAGCGGGGCAAGAGACCCAGTACTTC. It is translated as CASSTLRSLAGQETQYF.

The chain couples TRBV28 to TRBJ2-2, with 7 bases identical to TRBD1. CDR1 MDHEN and CDR2 SYDVKM come from the germline V gene. This CDR3 has 13 amino acids. With V trimmed by 4 bases and J by 4 bases, 0 bases remained unmatched. The CDR3 protein is CASSWDSTGELFF. The CDR3 DNA reads TGTGCCAGCAGTTGGGACAGCACCGGGGAGCTGTTTTTT.

V is TRBV18 and J is TRBJ1-1; the match to TRBD1 covers 8 bases. The germline V gene has CDR1 KGHSH and CDR2 LQKENI. Trimming removed 3 bases from V and 4 bases from J; junction bases left unmatched: 4. This CDR3 spans 14 amino acids. Here the CDR3 reads CASSPTGGLTEAFF. The DNA of the CDR3 is TGTGCCAGCTCACCCACAGGGGGACTCACTGAAGCTTTCTTT.